The source of this T cell receptor (beta chain) is a study of blood T cell repertoires in COVID-19. About the research overall: The United States, Italy and Spain supplied acute and convalescent COVID-19 samples. The analysed material was cDNA or gDNA that came from T cells, B-cell-depleted T cells, or PBMCs.

V was shortened by 6 bases and J by 4 bases, with 7 bases between the two germline ends. The CDR3 is 12 residues long. Study processing details: Reference gene primer amplification yielded estimated nucleated cell counts. The repertoire was sequenced with immunoSEQ multiplex PCR; TCRdb's copy has only in-frame clones and lacks some. That table furnishes V, J and clone size, whereas the DNA furnished D and trimming. This sample has about 87,000 clones, with about 87% found just once. This clone was counted once. The clonotype was recovered from a man aged 35-49 years with acute or convalescent COVID-19. Sequenced material: peripheral blood. The rearrangement joins TRBV12-3 or TRBV12-4 to TRBJ1-5; D uncertain. CDR3 coding DNA: TGTGCCAGCAGCTGGAGTAATCAGCCCCAGCATTTT. This encodes CASSWSNQPQHF.